The clone carrying this T cell receptor beta chain showed up many times. What it recognizes is unknown. Mismatch with germline at one junction end may stem from a read error. TCRdb re-processed the PCR reads through MiXCR. The profile covers tens of thousands of clones, with less than 20% appearing a single time and around 4% taken by the ten largest. CDR3 length equals 16 residues. The germline V gene encodes CDR1 SGHTS and CDR2 YDEGEE. No patient received treatment before thyroid surgery. The record originates from a study of metastatic and nonmetastatic thyroid tumors. Whole-study results and caveats: The study reportedly found significantly higher TCR beta diversity in malignant thyroid tumors than benign nodules, in blood and tumor.

This chain joins TRBV5-8 and TRBJ2-2, with 9 bases that match TRBD2. The sample was blood. The TCR sequence derives from a female donor with papillary thyroid cancer or a benign thyroid nodule (not recorded which). Some clones in this sample may be carry-over from other donors' samples. The CDR3 region is CASSDEREAATGEPFF. The CDR3, as DNA: TGTGCCAGCAGCGACGAGCGGGAGGCCGCCACCGGGGAGCCGTTTTTT. The variable domain in full, with the rest retrieved from reference TRBV5-8 and TRBJ2-2, is EAGVTQSPTHLIKTRGQQATLRCSPISGHTSVYWYQQALGLGLQFLLWYDEGEERNRGNFPPRFSGRQFPNYSSELNVNALELEDSALYLCASSDEREAATGEPFFGEGSRLTVL.